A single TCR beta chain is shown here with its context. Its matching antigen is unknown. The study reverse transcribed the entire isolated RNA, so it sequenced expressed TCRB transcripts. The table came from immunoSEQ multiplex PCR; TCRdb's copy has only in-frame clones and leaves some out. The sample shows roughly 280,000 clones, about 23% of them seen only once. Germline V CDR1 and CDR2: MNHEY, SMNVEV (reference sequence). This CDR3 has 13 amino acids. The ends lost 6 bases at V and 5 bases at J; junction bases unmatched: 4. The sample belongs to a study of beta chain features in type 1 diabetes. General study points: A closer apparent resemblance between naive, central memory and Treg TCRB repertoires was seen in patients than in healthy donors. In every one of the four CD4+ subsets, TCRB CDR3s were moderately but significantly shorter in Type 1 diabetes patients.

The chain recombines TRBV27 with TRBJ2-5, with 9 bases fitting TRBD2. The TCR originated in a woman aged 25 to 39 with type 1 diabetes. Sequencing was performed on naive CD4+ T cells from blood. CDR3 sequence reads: CASRYSGSETQYF. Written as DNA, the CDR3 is TGTGCCAGCAGATATAGCGGGAGTGAGACCCAGTACTTC.